This paragraph covers one TCR beta chain sequence. What it binds is unknown. The sample comes from a study of CD8 T cells in ankylosing spondylitis. Study-wide findings and caveats: In ankylosing spondylitis patients, matched synovial fluid reportedly showed significant enrichment of disease-linked clones. In peripheral blood, disease-linked CD8+ clones occurred at relatively low frequencies.

Via MiXCR, TCRdb re-called the 5' RACE reads, giving one row per CDR3 protein. In the table there are 31,000 or so distinct CDR3 sequences, around 30% of which are singletons. This sequence was found in a male donor with ankylosing spondylitis. Sequencing was done on a sample of synovial fluid, either unsorted or a sorted T cell fraction (not recorded which).

CDR3 protein: CASGMHGTRGYGTDTQYF. In DNA form, the CDR3 reads TGTGCCAGCGGGATGCACGGGACTAGAGGGTATGGCACAGATACGCAGTATTTT. The rearrangement joins TRBV28 to TRBJ2-3, with 8 bases that match TRBD2. CDR1 is MDHEN, CDR2 SYDVKM, per germline. With V trimmed by 8 bases and J by 1 base, 17 bases remained unmatched. The CDR3 is made up of 18 amino acids.